Presented here are 18 T cell receptor beta chains from one specimen sequenced in a study of CD8+ T cells in alopecia areata. Extraction of RNA preceded its reverse transcription into cDNA, which served as the sequencing template. Using immunoSEQ multiplex PCR, the repertoire was profiled, and TCRdb retains in-frame clones only, with some absent. The data show 110,000 or so clones, 56% seen once. Treatment given: oral pan-JAK inhibitor, 5-10 mg twice daily. The starting material was CD4+ T cells sorted from blood, obtained at week 24, from a patient treated with tofacitinib. These TCRs come from a human donor with alopecia areata.

The gene calls are TRBV30 and TRBJ2-1; the D is unclear. The germline gives CDR1 GTSNPN, CDR2 SVGIG (reference sequence). Trimming took off 6 bases at V and 7 bases at J, with 16 bases between the two ends. The CDR3 has 13 residues. CDR3 loop: CACTKGNGNEQFF. CDR3 coding DNA: TGTGCCTGCACGAAAGGGAATGGGAATGAGCAGTTCTTC.

This clone was counted between two and nine times. This chain joins TRBV27 and TRBJ1-2; possible D gene TRBD1, 6 bases. V lost 3 bases and J lost 7, with 18 bases in between. Germline CDR1 and CDR2: MNHEY and SMNVEV (reference sequence). CDR3 length: 15 amino acids. The CDR3 reads CASSFSGAQGSGYTF. In DNA form, the CDR3 reads TGTGCCAGCAGTTTCTCCGGGGCGCAGGGGTCTGGCTACACCTTC.

This chain links TRBV4-1 with TRBJ1-2; D not certain. CDR3 size: 13 residues. In germline, CDR1 is MGHRA, CDR2 YSYEKL. V dropped 0 bases and J dropped 11 bases, with 13 bases sitting between them. CDR3 in DNA: TGCGCCAGCAGCCAAGATAGCGAGAGGTGGTACACCTTC. Amino acid sequence: CASSQDSERWYTF.

As concerns this clone: Other DNA sequences in the same sample also yield this CDR3. The rearrangement links TRBV29-1 to TRBJ1-6; 7 bases map to TRBD1. The length of the CDR3 is 13 residues. The germline CDR1 and CDR2 sequences are SQVTM and ANQGSEA. V was pared by 4 bases and J by 10 bases, with 7 bases of the junction left unmatched. CDR3 sequence reads: CSVAGTEGSPLHF. CDR3 DNA: TGCAGCGTTGCCGGGACAGAGGGCTCACCCCTCCACTTT. Drawing the rest from reference TRBV29-1 and TRBJ1-6, the complete variable domain is SAVISQKPSRDICQRGTSLTIQCQVDSQVTMMFWYRQQPGQSLTLIATANQGSEATYESGFVIDKFPISRPNLTFSTLTVSNMSPEDSSIYLCSVAGTEGSPLHFGNGTRLTVT.

This clone occurred a few times. The chain has TRBV19 and TRBJ1-5, with 9 bases aligning to TRBD1. V gave up 6 bases and J gave up 0 bases; unmatched junction bases: 6. The germline CDR1 and CDR2 sequences are LNHDA and SQIVND (reference sequence). The CDR3 extends over 16 amino acids. In DNA, the CDR3 is TGTGCCAGTAGACTACAGGGGGCGGTTAGCAATCAGCCCCAGCATTTT. The encoded protein is CASRLQGAVSNQPQHF.

J is TRBJ2-1 and V is TRBV13, with TRBD2 matching over 7 bases. The CDR3 runs to 15 residues. Germline CDR1 is PRHDT and CDR2 is FYEKMQ (reference sequence). Losses at the gene ends were 5 bases for V and 9 bases for J; bases not matched to a gene: 13. This CDR3 is CASSLGTTYQSEQFF. The CDR3 bases are TGTGCCAGCAGCCTCGGGACTACCTATCAGAGTGAGCAGTTCTTC.

The rearrangement joins TRBV5-1 to TRBJ1-1; TRBD1 matches 7 bases. This CDR3 comprises 16 residues. CDR1 is SGHRS, CDR2 YFSETQ, per germline. Trimming removed 0 bases from V and 6 bases from J; junction bases left unmatched: 11. CDR3: CASSLAPGQLVSEAFF. For the CDR3, the DNA is TGCGCCAGCAGCTTGGCTCCGGGACAGTTGGTATCTGAAGCTTTCTTT.

This clone showed up many times. DNA for the CDR3: TGTGCCAGCATCGACAGGGGGTTTGGCTACACCTTC. Its protein product is CASIDRGFGYTF. V is TRBV7-9 and J is TRBJ1-2; 9 nucleotides align to TRBD1. Germline CDR1 and CDR2: SEHNR and FQNEAQ (reference sequence). Trimming took 7 bases from V and 7 from J; bases not matched to a gene: 4. The CDR3 has 12 amino acids.

The chain recombines TRBV6-5 with TRBJ1-1; D unresolved. Germline assignment: CDR1 MNHEY and CDR2 SVGAGI. The length of the CDR3 is 13 residues. Trimming stripped 2 bases from V and 1 base from J, with 5 bases between. In nucleotides, the CDR3 is TGTGCCAGCAGTTACGAAGGGAACACTGAAGCTTTCTTT. Protein sequence: CASSYEGNTEAFF.

This clone was detected a few times. The chain couples TRBV10-3 to TRBJ2-1, with TRBD1 matching 9 bases. The CDR3 contains 15 residues. With 5 bases clipped from V and 3 bases from J, the junction kept 5 bases outside the gene matches. The germline V gene has CDR1 ENHRY and CDR2 SYGVKD. The CDR3 nucleotides are TGTGCCATCAGTTCCGGGACAGGGATCTACAATGAGCAGTTCTTC. Protein: CAISSGTGIYNEQFF.

This clone was observed a handful of times. The chain carries TRBV7-2 and TRBJ2-3; 8 bases agree with TRBD2. The length of the CDR3 is 16 residues. Germline V gene data show CDR1 as SGHTA and CDR2 as FQGNSA. Trimming at V came to 2 bases and at J to 0 bases, leaving 4 bases not matched to a gene. The chain's CDR3 is CASSLYGGASTDTQYF. The CDR3 bases are TGTGCCAGCAGCTTATACGGGGGGGCCAGCACAGATACGCAGTATTTT.

This sequence joins TRBV30 and TRBJ2-5, with TRBD2 matching 8 bases. Germline CDR1 and CDR2: GTSNPN and SVGIG (reference sequence). Trimming cost V 5 bases and J 3 bases; bases outside gene matches: 5. CDR3 length: 13 residues. CDR3 loop: CAWDRGGEETQYF. The CDR3 DNA sequence: TGTGCCTGGGACCGGGGGGGAGAAGAGACCCAGTACTTC.

The table lists this clone with a few counts. The chain joins TRBV7-9 to TRBJ1-2, with a tentative D call TRBD1 (6 bases). CDR3 length equals 14 residues. Trimming shortened V by 3 bases and J by 3 bases, and 11 bases separated the two germline ends. CDR1 is SEHNR and CDR2 is FQNEAQ in the germline V gene (reference sequence). The CDR3 spells CASSLRGSDYGYTF. The CDR3 DNA follows: TGTGCCAGCAGCTTGAGGGGGAGTGACTATGGCTACACCTTC.

CDR3 bases: TGCAGCGTTAAGACAGGGGGCACAGATACGCAGTATTTT. Translated: CSVKTGGTDTQYF. The chain combines TRBV29-1 with TRBJ2-3; 8 nucleotides align to TRBD1. The V segment lost 5 bases and the J segment 1 base; nucleotides outside the gene matches: 2. The CDR3 sequence is 13 residues long. The germline V gene encodes CDR1 SQVTM and CDR2 ANQGSEA.

V and J are TRBV19 and TRBJ2-1, with 13 bases matching TRBD2. J gave up 7 bases and V 8 bases, and 2 bases lay outside the gene matches. This CDR3 contains 13 residues. From germline, CDR1 is LNHDA and CDR2 SQIVND (reference sequence). The CDR3 DNA reads TGTGCCAGTGGACTAGCGGGGGAAAATGAGCAGTTCTTC. Protein product: CASGLAGENEQFF. Full variable domain (missing parts from reference TRBV19 and TRBJ2-1): DGGITQSPKYLFRKEGQNVTLSCEQNLNHDAMYWYRQDPGQGLRLIYYSQIVNDFQKGDIAEGYSVSREKKESFPLTVTSAQKNPTAFYLCASGLAGENEQFFGPGTRLTVL.

The J gene is TRBJ1-6, the V gene TRBV5-5; the D is unclear. The CDR3 is 17 residues long. Germline CDR1 SGHKS, CDR2 YYEKEE (reference sequence). Trimming left V 0 bases short and J 0 bases short, with 10 bases between. The CDR3 is CASSLDAMSSYNSPLHF. The DNA of the CDR3 is TGTGCCAGCAGCTTGGACGCAATGAGCTCCTATAATTCACCCCTCCACTTT.

The chain has TRBV2 and TRBJ1-2; TRBD1 agrees at 8 bases. Germline V gene data show CDR1 as SNHLY and CDR2 as FYNNEI. The CDR3 sequence is 14 residues long. V dropped 6 bases and J dropped 8; count of bases not matched to a gene: 11. The CDR3 DNA sequence: TGTGCCAGCAGCAAGCGGACAGGGAATCGAGGCTACACCTTC. It encodes CASSKRTGNRGYTF.

Regarding this clone: The sample has other DNA sequences that encode this CDR3 too. This rearrangement joins TRBV30 to TRBJ2-7, with D perhaps TRBD1 (6 bases). Per the germline V gene, CDR1 is GTSNPN and CDR2 is SVGIG (reference sequence). Trimming stripped 0 bases from V and 2 bases from J, with 8 bases between. CDR3 length equals 13 residues. The CDR3 coding sequence is TGTGCCTGGAGTGTGACAGGAGCCTACGAGCAGTACTTC. Its translation is CAWSVTGAYEQYF.